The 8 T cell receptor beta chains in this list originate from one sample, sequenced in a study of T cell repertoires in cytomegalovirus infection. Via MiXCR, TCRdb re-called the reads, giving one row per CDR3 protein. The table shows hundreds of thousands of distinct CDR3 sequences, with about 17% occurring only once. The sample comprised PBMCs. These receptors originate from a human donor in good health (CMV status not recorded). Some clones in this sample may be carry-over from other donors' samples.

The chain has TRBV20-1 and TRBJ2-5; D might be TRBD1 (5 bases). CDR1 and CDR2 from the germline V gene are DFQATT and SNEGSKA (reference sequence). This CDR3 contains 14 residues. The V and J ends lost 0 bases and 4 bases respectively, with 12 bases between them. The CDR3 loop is CSARDFGRAETQYF. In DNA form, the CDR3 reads TGCAGTGCTAGAGATTTCGGCAGGGCAGAGACCCAGTACTTC.

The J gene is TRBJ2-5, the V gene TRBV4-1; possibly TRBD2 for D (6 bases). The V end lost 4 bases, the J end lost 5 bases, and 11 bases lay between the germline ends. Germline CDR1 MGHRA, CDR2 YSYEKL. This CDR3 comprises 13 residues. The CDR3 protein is CASSRLVRETQYF. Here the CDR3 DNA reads TGCGCCAGCAGCCGACTAGTACGGGAGACCCAGTACTTC.

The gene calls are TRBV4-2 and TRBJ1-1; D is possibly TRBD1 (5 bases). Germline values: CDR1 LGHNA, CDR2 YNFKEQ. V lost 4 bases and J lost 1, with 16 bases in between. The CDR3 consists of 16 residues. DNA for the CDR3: TGTGCCAGCAGCCGCATACCTCAGGGCCAGAACACTGAAGCTTTCTTT. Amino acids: CASSRIPQGQNTEAFF.

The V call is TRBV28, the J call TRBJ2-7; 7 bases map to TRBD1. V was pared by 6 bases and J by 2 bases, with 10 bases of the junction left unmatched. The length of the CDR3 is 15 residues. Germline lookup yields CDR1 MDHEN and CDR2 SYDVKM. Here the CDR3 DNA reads TGTGCCAGCAGCACACCGGGACAGAATCCCTACGAGCAGTACTTC. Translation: CASSTPGQNPYEQYF.

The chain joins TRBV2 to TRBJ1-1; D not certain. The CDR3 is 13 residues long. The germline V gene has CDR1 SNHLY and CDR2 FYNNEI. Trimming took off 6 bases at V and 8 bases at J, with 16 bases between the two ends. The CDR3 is CASSPGLRSEAFF. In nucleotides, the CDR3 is TGTGCCAGCAGCCCAGGCTTGCGTTCCGAAGCTTTCTTT.

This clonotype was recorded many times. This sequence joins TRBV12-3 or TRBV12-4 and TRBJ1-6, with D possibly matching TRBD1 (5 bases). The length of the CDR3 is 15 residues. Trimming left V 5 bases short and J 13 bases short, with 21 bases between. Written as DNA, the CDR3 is TGTGCCAGCAGTCCCAGCTGGGGCCGTAAGGTGCCCCTCCACTTT. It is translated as CASSPSWGRKVPLHF.

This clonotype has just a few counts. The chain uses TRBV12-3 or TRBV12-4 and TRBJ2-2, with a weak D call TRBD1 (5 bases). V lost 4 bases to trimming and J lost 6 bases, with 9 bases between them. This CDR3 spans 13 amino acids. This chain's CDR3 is CASSWGDPGELFF. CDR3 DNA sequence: TGTGCCAGCAGTTGGGGCGATCCCGGGGAGCTGTTTTTT.

This chain's CDR3 is CASSRSVGRGGTEAFF. The CDR3 nucleotides are TGCGCCAGCAGCCGTTCTGTCGGCAGGGGAGGGACTGAAGCTTTCTTT. The J gene is TRBJ1-1, the V gene TRBV4-1, with D possibly matching TRBD1 (6 bases). Germline lookup yields CDR1 MGHRA and CDR2 YSYEKL. V was clipped by 4 bases and J by 5 bases, with 20 bases between them. There are 16 residues in the CDR3.